Following are 14 T cell receptor beta chains from one sample sequenced in a study of cytomegalovirus exposure and HLA in healthy donors. Generated by immunoSEQ multiplex PCR, the TCRdb table keeps only in-frame clones and is missing some. The sample has some 60,000 clones, approximately 96% seen once. Sequenced sample: PBMCs. The origin of the receptors is a man in his late teens or twenties in good health and CMV-seronegative.

The V call is TRBV7-9, the J call TRBJ2-7; no firm D call. In germline, CDR1 is SEHNR, CDR2 FQNEAQ (reference sequence). The CDR3 spans 13 residues. The V end was cut by 0 bases, the J end by 5 bases, with 8 bases between. The DNA for the CDR3 is TGTGCCAGCAGCTTAGCCCCAAACAACGAGCAGTACTTC. It translates to CASSLAPNNEQYF. The whole variable domain, remainder taken from reference TRBV7-9 and TRBJ2-7, is DTGVSQNPRHKITKRGQNVTFRCDPISEHNRLYWYRQTLGQGPEFLTYFQNEAQLEKSRLLSDRFSAERPKGSFSTLEIQRTEQGDSAMYLCASSLAPNNEQYFGPGTRLTVT.

The chain combines TRBV7-8 with TRBJ2-5; TRBD2 aligns across 7 bases. V gave up 0 bases and J gave up 1 base; unmatched junction bases: 2. The CDR3 contains 15 residues. Looked up from germline, CDR1 is SGHVS and CDR2 is FQNEAQ. CDR3 DNA sequence: TGTGCCAGCAGCTTAGCTTCGGGGGGCCAAGAGACCCAGTACTTC. Translated, it gives CASSLASGGQETQYF.

This chain uses TRBV5-5 with TRBJ2-2; D may be TRBD1 (6 bases). The germline gives CDR1 SGHKS, CDR2 YYEKEE (reference sequence). The CDR3 length is 16 residues. V lost 3 bases to trimming and J lost 2 bases, with 14 bases between them. As DNA, the CDR3 is TGTGCCAGCAGCTCGCCACAGGGCGGAAACACCGGGGAGCTGTTTTTT. Translation: CASSSPQGGNTGELFF.

This clone was seen only once. The V call is TRBV11-2, the J call TRBJ2-6; no firm D call. There are 20 residues in the CDR3. Per germline, CDR1 SGHAT and CDR2 FQNNGV. V dropped 0 bases and J dropped 0 bases, with 18 bases sitting between them. CDR3 nucleotide sequence: TGTGCCAGCAGCTTAGACGACGCCACAGTCTTGAGCTCTGGGGCCAACGTCCTGACTTTC. It translates to CASSLDDATVLSSGANVLTF.

This chain uses TRBV11-2 with TRBJ1-3, with 10 bases that match TRBD1. The length of the CDR3 is 17 residues. V was pared by 5 bases and J by 3 bases, with 10 bases of the junction left unmatched. Germline V gives CDR1 SGHAT, CDR2 FQNNGV. CDR3: CASSRTGTGVGGNTIYF. CDR3 sequence (DNA): TGTGCCAGCAGCCGTACCGGGACAGGGGTGGGTGGAAACACCATATATTTT.

The J gene is TRBJ1-1, the V gene TRBV28, with 8 bases matching TRBD1. Germline V gene data show CDR1 as MDHEN and CDR2 as SYDVKM. Unmatched junction bases numbered 18, after V lost 1 base and J lost 11 bases. This CDR3 region has 17 residues. The CDR3 protein is CASSLYSSRTGPFAAFF. CDR3 bases: TGTGCCAGCAGTTTATATTCGAGTCGGACAGGGCCTTTTGCTGCTTTCTTT.

The rearrangement links TRBV5-4 to TRBJ2-7; D gene uncertain. V was pared by 0 bases and J by 7 bases, with 11 bases between. The CDR3 has 13 residues. The germline V gene has CDR1 SGHNT and CDR2 YYREEE (reference sequence). The CDR3 loop reads CASSLVLGEEQYF. The CDR3 bases are TGTGCCAGCAGCTTGGTGCTTGGAGAGGAGCAGTACTTC.

The J gene is TRBJ2-1, the V gene TRBV11-3; 7 nucleotides align to TRBD2. V lost 2 bases and J lost 6; bases outside the gene matches: 10. The CDR3 spans 16 residues. The germline V gene has CDR1 SGHNT and CDR2 YENEEA. In DNA form, the CDR3 reads TGTGCCAGCAGCTTATTTGGCGGGAGATCGAGCAATGAGCAGTTCTTC. Translated: CASSLFGGRSSNEQFF. Together with reference TRBV11-3 and TRBJ2-1, the CDR3 gives the full variable domain: EAGVVQSPRYKIIEKKQPVAFWCNPISGHNTLYWYLQNLGQGPELLIRYENEEAVDDSQLPKDRFSAERLKGVDSTLKIQPAELGDSAVYLCASSLFGGRSSNEQFFGPGTRLTVL.

The chain has TRBV14 and TRBJ2-5; 9 bases are a match to TRBD2. V gave up 4 bases and J gave up 7 bases; unmatched junction bases: 19. This CDR3 is 18 amino acids long. CDR1 is SGHDN and CDR2 is FVKESK in the germline V gene. In DNA form, the CDR3 reads TGTGCCAGCAGCCCCCCCCGTAGACTAGCGGATCCCCAACGGACCCAGTACTTC. Translation: CASSPPRRLADPQRTQYF.

This chain connects TRBV28 to TRBJ2-5; a weak D match, TRBD1 (5 bases). This CDR3 region has 14 residues. The germline V and J ends were trimmed by 6 bases and 2 bases, with 13 bases remaining between them. CDR1 is MDHEN and CDR2 is SYDVKM in the germline V gene. CDR3 in amino acids: CASRPRQRQETQYF. CDR3 in DNA: TGTGCCAGCAGACCGAGACAGCGACAAGAGACCCAGTACTTC.

The chain carries TRBV6-1 and TRBJ2-7, with 8 bases lining up with TRBD1. CDR1 is MNHNS and CDR2 is SASEGT in the germline V gene. CDR3 size: 13 residues. J gave up 6 bases and V 5 bases, and 6 bases lay outside the gene matches. CDR3 amino acids: CASSRTGLGEQYF. CDR3 DNA: TGTGCCAGCAGTAGGACAGGGCTGGGCGAGCAGTACTTC.

This clone has more than one count but fewer than ten. V gene TRBV30 combines with J gene TRBJ2-3; possible D gene TRBD2, 6 bases. Trimming cost V 0 bases and J 0 bases, with 10 bases left between them. Germline V gene lookup returns CDR1 GTSNPN and CDR2 SVGIG (reference sequence). The CDR3 loop spans 15 amino acids. In nucleotides, the CDR3 is TGTGCCTGGAGTGTATTAGCGGCTAGCACAGATACGCAGTATTTT. It translates to CAWSVLAASTDTQYF.

This chain links TRBV29-1 with TRBJ1-2; 10 positions agree with TRBD1. After removal of 6 bases from V and 4 bases from J, the junction contained 8 bases not matched to a gene. Per the germline V gene, CDR1 is SQVTM and CDR2 is ANQGSEA. The CDR3 covers 14 residues. The CDR3 region has the DNA TGCAGCGTGGACAACCGGGACAGGGGCTATGGCTACACCTTC. It yields the protein CSVDNRDRGYGYTF.

V gene TRBV5-1 combines with J gene TRBJ2-5; 15 bases fit TRBD2. The V and J ends lost 4 bases and 2 bases, in that order; junction bases with no gene match: 9. CDR1 and CDR2 (germline): SGHRS, YFSETQ. There are 18 residues in the CDR3. This CDR3 reads CASSPGLAGGVSQETQYF. As DNA, the CDR3 is TGCGCCAGCAGCCCAGGACTAGCGGGAGGGGTATCGCAAGAGACCCAGTACTTC.